The source of this TCR beta chain is a study of blood T cell repertoires in COVID-19. Study-wide background: Samples representing acute and convalescent COVID-19 were sourced from the United States, Italy and Spain.

The CDR3 covers 14 residues. Germline loops: CDR1 SNHLY, CDR2 FYNNEI. V dropped 6 bases and J dropped 4; count of bases not matched to a gene: 8. In the authors' workflow: It was from reference gene primer amplification that nucleated cell counts were estimated. The method was immunoSEQ multiplex PCR; TCRdb's version includes in-frame clones alone and lacks a portion of them. The DNA was the basis for D and trimming; V, J and clone size are from that table. The sample records some 100,000 clones, 70% to 90% being singletons. Sequenced: peripheral blood. The V gene is TRBV2, the J gene TRBJ2-5, with TRBD1 matching over 7 bases. The TCR comes from a woman aged 60-75 years with acute or convalescent COVID-19. CDR3 DNA: TGTGCCAGCAGCCCCCAGACAGGGAGAGAGACCCAGTACTTC. Translated: CASSPQTGRETQYF.